Detailed here is one T cell receptor (beta chain). What it recognizes is unknown. Profiling relied on immunoSEQ multiplex PCR, and the TCRdb table lists in-frame clones only, not all of them. The sample carries tens of thousands of clones, 83% recorded once. Time point denoted: baseline, week 1 (first vaccination visit). Treatment indicated: pre-vaccination baseline after standard-of-care therapy. Every donor had a new WHO grade 3 or 4 astrocytoma that was IDH1-mutant, with loss of nuclear ATRX. The CDR3 has 16 residues. Trimming cost V 1 base and J 3 bases, with 16 bases left between them. Per germline, CDR1 MNHNS and CDR2 SASEGT. These data belong to a study of a mutant IDH1 vaccine in newly diagnosed glioma. Across the study: Treated patients comprised roughly 60% males and 37.5% females, mean age roughly 44 years. Antecedent treatment encompassed radiotherapy, temozolomide, or their combination; the majority received both. Study results and limitations: A vaccine-induced immune response developed in around 92% of the patients.

Here the sequenced sample was peripheral blood mononuclear cells (PBMCs), taken from a glioma patient treated with radiotherapy, temozolomide or both. This sequence was found in a woman in her late teens or twenties with glioma. Some clones in this sample may be carry-over from other donors' samples. The chain combines TRBV6-1 with TRBJ2-7; possible D gene TRBD1, 7 bases. CDR3 nucleotide sequence: TGTGCCAGCAGTGAAGAGGAGGGGGCGGGATACTACGAGCAGTACTTC. Protein: CASSEEEGAGYYEQYF.